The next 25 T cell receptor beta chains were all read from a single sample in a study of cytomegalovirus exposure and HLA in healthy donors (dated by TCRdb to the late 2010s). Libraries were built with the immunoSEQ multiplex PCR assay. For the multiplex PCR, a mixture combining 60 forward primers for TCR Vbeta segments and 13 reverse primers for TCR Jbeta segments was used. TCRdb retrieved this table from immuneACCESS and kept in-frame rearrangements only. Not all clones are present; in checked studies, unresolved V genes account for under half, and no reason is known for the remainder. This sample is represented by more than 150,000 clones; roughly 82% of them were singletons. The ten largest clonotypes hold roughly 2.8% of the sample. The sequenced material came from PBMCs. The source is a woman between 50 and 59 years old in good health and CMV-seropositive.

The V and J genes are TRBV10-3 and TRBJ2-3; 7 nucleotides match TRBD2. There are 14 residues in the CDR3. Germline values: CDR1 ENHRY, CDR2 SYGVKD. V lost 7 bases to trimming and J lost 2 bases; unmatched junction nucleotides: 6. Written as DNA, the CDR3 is TGTGCCATCAAAGGCGGACTAGTCACAGATACGCAGTATTTT. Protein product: CAIKGGLVTDTQYF.

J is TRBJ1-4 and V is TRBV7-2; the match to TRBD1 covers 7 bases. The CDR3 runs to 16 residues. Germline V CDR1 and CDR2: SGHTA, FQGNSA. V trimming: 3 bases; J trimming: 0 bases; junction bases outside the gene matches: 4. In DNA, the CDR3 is TGTGCCAGCAGCTTGGGGACAGCTGCAACTAATGAAAAACTGTTTTTT. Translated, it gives CASSLGTAATNEKLFF.

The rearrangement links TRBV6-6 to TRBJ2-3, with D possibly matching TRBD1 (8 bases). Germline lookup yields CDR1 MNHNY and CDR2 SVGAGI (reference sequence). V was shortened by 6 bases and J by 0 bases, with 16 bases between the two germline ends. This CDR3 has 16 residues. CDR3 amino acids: CASRWGGQASTDTQYF. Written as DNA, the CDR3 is TGTGCCAGCAGGTGGGGGGGACAGGCGAGCACAGATACGCAGTATTTT.

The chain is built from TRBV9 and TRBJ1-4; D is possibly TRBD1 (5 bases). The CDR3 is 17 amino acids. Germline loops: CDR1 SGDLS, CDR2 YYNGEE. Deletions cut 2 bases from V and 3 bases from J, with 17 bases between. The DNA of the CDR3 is TGTGCCAGCAGCGTGAGCTCGGGAGGAGGGGCTAATGAAAAACTGTTTTTT. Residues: CASSVSSGGGANEKLFF.

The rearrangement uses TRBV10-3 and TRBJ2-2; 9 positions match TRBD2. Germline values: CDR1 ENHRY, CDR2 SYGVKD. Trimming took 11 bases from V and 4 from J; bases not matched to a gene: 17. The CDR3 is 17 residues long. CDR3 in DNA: TGTGCCGTACGGGAAACTGGGACTAGCCATGGCACCGGGGAGCTGTTTTTT. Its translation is CAVRETGTSHGTGELFF.

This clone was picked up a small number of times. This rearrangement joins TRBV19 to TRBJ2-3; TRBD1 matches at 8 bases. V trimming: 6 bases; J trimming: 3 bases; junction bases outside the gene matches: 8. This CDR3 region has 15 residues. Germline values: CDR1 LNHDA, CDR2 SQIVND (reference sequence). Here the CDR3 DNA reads TGTGCCAGTAGCTTCTCCGGGACAGGTACAGATACGCAGTATTTT. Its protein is CASSFSGTGTDTQYF.

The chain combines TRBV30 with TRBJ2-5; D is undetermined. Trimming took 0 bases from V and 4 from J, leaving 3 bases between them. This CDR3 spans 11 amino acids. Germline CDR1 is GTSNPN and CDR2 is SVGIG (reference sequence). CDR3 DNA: TGTGCCTGGAGTGTCGGAGAGACCCAGTACTTC. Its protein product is CAWSVGETQYF.

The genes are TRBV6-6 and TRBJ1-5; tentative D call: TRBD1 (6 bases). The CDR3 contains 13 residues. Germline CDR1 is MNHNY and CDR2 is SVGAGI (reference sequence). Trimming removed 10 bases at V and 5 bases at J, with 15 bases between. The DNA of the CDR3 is TGTGCCATCACCCGGGACAAAGATCAGCCCCAGCATTTT. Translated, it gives CAITRDKDQPQHF.

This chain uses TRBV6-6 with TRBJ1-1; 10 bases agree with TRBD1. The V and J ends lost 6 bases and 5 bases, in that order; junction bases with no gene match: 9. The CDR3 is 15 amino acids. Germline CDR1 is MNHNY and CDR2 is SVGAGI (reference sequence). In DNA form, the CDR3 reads TGTGCCAGCAGGGAGACAGGGGGCTATAATACTGAAGCTTTCTTT. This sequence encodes CASRETGGYNTEAFF.

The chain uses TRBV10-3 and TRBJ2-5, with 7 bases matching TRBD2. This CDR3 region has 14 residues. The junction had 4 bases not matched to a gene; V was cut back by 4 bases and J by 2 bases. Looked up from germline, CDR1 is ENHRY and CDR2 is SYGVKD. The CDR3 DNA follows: TGTGCCATCAGTGGTGCTAGCGGTCAAGAGACCCAGTACTTC. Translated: CAISGASGQETQYF.

The CDR3 DNA reads as TGTGCCAGCAGCTTGCAGGGGGTGGGCTATGGCTACACCTTC. Translation: CASSLQGVGYGYTF. V is TRBV5-4 and J is TRBJ1-2, with 7 bases matching TRBD1. CDR1 and CDR2 (germline): SGHNT, YYREEE (reference sequence). This CDR3 region has 14 residues. Trimming at V came to 1 base and at J to 4 bases, leaving 4 bases not matched to a gene.

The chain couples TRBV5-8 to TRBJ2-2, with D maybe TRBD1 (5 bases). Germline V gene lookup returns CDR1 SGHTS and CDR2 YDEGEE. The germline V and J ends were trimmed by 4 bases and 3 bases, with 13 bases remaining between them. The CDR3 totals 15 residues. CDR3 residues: CASSTGVWDTGELFF. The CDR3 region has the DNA TGTGCCAGCAGCACAGGTGTGTGGGACACCGGGGAGCTGTTTTTT. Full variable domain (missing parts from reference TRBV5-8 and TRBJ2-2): EAGVTQSPTHLIKTRGQQATLRCSPISGHTSVYWYQQALGLGLQFLLWYDEGEERNRGNFPPRFSGRQFPNYSSELNVNALELEDSALYLCASSTGVWDTGELFFGEGSRLTVL.

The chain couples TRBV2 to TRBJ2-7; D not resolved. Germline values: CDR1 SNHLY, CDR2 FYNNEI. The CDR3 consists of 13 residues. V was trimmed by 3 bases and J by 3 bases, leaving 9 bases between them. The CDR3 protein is CASSDGLVYEQYF. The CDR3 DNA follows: TGTGCCAGCAGTGATGGCCTTGTCTACGAGCAGTACTTC. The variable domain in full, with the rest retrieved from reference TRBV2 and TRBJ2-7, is EPEVTQTPSHQVTQMGQEVILRCVPISNHLYFYWYRQILGQKVEFLVSFYNNEISEKSEIFDDQFSVERPDGSNFTLKIRSTKLEDSAMYFCASSDGLVYEQYFGPGTRLTVT.

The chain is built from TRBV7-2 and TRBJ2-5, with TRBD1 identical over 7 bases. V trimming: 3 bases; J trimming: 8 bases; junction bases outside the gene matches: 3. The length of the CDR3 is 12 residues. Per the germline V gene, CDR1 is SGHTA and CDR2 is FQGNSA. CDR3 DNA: TGTGCCAGCAGCTTTGAGGGGGCAACCCAGTACTTC. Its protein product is CASSFEGATQYF.

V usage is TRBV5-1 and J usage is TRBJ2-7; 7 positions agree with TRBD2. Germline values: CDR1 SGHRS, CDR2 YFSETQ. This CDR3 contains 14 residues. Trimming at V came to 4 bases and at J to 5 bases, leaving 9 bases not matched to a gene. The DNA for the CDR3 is TGCGCCAGCAGCATACGGACGGGAGGAGACGAGCAGTACTTC. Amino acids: CASSIRTGGDEQYF.

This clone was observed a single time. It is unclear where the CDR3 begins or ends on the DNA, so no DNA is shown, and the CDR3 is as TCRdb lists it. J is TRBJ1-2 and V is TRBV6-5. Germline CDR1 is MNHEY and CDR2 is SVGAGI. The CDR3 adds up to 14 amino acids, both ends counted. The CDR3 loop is CASSSSGAHYGYTF.

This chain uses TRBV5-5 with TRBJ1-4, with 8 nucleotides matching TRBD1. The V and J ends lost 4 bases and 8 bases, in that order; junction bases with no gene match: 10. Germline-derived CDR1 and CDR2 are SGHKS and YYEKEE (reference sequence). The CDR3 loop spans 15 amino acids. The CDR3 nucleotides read TGTGCCAGCAGCCTGGACAGGGTTAACTCGGAAAAACTGTTTTTT. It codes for CASSLDRVNSEKLFF.

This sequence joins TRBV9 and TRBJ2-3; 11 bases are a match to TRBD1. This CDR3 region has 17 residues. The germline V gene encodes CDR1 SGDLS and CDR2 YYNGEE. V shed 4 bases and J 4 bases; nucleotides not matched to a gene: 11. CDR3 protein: CASSSSSGTGGSDTQYF. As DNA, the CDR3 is TGTGCCAGCAGCTCATCCTCCGGGACAGGGGGTTCAGATACGCAGTATTTT.

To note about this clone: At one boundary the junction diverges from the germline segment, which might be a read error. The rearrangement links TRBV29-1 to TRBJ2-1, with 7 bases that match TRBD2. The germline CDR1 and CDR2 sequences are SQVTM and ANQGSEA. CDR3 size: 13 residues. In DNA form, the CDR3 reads TGCAGCGTTAACGGGGGAGGGATCAATGGGCAGTTCTTC. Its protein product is CSVNGGGINGQFF.

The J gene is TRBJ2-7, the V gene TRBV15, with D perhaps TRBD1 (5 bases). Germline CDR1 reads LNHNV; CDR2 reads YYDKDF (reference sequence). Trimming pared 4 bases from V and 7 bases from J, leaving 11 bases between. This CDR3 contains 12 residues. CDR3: CATSISGFEQYF. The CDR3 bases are TGTGCCACCAGCATTTCAGGGTTTGAGCAGTACTTC.

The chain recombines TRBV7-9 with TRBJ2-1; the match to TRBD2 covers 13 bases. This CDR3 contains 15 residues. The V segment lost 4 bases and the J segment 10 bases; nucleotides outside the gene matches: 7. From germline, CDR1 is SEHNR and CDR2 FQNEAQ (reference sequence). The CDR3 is CASSSGLAGVEEQFF. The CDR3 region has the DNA TGTGCCAGCAGCTCCGGACTAGCGGGGGTAGAAGAGCAGTTCTTC.

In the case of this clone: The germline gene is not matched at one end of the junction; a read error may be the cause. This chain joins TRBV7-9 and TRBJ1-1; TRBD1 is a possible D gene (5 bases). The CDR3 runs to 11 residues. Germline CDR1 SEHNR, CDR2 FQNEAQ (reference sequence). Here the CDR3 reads CSSSRQLEAFF. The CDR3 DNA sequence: TGTTCCAGCAGCCGACAGCTAGAAGCTTTCTTT.

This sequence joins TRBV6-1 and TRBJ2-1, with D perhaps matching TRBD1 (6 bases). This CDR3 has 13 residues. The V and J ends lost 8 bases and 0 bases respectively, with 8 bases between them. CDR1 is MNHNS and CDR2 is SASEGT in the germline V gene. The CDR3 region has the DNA TGTGCCAGCGGGACATACTCCTACAATGAGCAGTTCTTC. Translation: CASGTYSYNEQFF.

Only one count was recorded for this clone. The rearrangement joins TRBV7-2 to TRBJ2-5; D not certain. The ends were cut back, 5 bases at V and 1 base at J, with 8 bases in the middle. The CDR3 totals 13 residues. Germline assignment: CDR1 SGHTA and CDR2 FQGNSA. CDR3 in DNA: TGTGCCAGCAGCCCATCGAGCCAAGAGACCCAGTACTTC. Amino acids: CASSPSSQETQYF.

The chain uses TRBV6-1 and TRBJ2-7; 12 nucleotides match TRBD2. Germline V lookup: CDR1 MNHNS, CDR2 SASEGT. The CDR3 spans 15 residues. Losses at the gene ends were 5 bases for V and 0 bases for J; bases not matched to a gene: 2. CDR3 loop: CASSTSGGISYEQYF. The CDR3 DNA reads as TGTGCCAGCAGTACTAGCGGGGGGATCTCCTACGAGCAGTACTTC.